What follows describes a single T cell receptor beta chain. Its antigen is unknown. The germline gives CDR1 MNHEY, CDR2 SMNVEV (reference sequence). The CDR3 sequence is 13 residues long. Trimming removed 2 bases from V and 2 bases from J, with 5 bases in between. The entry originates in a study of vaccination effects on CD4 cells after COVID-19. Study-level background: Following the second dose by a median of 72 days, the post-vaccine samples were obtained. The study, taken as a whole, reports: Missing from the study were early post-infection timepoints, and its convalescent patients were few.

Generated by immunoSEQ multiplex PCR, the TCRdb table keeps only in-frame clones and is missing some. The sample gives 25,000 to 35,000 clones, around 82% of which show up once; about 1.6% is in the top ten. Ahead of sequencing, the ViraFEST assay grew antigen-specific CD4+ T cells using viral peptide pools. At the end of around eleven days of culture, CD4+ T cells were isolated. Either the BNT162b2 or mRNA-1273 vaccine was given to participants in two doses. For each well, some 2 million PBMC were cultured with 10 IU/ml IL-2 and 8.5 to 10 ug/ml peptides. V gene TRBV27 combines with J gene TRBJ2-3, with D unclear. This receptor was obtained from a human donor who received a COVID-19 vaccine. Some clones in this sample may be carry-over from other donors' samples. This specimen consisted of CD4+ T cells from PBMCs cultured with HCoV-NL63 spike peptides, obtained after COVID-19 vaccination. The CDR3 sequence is CASSLGYTDTQYF. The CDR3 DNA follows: TGTGCCAGCAGTTTAGGTTACACAGATACGCAGTATTTT.